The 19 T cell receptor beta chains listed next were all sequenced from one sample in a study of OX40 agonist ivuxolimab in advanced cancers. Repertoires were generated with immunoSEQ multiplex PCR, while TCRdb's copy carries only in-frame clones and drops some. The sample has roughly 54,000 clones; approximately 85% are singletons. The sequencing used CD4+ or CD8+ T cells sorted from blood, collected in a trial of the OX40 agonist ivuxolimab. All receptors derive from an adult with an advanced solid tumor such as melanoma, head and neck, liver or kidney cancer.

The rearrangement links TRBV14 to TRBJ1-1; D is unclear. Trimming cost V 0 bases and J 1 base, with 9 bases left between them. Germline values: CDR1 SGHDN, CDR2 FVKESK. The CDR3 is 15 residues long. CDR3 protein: CASSQDRLENTEAFF. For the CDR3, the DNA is TGTGCCAGCAGCCAAGATAGATTAGAGAACACTGAAGCTTTCTTT.

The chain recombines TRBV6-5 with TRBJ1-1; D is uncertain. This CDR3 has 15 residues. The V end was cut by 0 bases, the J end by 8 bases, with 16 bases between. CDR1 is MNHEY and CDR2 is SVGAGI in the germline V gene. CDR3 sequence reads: CASSYSGEALGEAFF. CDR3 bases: TGTGCCAGCAGTTACTCGGGAGAGGCCCTGGGAGAAGCTTTCTTT.

The chain's CDR3 is CASSSEGRGYGYTF. As DNA, the CDR3 is TGTGCCAGCAGCTCGGAGGGGCGAGGATATGGCTACACCTTC. The gene calls are TRBV7-9 and TRBJ1-2; D possibly corresponds to TRBD1 (5 bases). CDR1 and CDR2 from the germline V gene are SEHNR and FQNEAQ (reference sequence). CDR3 length: 14 amino acids. V lost 4 bases to trimming and J lost 5 bases, with 14 bases between them.

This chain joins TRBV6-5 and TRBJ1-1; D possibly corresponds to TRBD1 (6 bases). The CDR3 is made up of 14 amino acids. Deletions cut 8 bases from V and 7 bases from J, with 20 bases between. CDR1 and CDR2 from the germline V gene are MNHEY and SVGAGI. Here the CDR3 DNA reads TGTGCCAGCCAGATCGGGGCAGGGGTGGGTGAAGCTTTCTTT. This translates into CASQIGAGVGEAFF.

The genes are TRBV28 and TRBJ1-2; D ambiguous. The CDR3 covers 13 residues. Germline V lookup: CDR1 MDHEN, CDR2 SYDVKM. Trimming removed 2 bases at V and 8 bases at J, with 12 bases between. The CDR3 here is CASSLSSPRGYTF. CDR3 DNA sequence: TGTGCCAGCAGTTTAAGTAGCCCTAGGGGCTACACCTTC.

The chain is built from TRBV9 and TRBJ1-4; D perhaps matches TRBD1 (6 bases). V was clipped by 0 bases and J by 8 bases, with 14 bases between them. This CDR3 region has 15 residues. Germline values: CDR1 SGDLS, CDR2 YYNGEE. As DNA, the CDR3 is TGTGCCAGCAGCGTAGCGGCAGGGGTAGAGGAAAAACTGTTTTTT. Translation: CASSVAAGVEEKLFF. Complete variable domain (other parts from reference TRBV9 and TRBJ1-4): DSGVTQTPKHLITATGQRVTLRCSPRSGDLSVYWYQQSLDQGLQFLIQYYNGEERAKGNILERFSAQQFPDLHSELNLSSLELGDSALYFCASSVAAGVEEKLFFGSGTQLSVL.

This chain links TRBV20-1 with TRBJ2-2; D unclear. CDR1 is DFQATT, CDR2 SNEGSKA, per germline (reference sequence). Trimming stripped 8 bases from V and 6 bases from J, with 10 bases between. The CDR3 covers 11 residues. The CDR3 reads CSSREAGELFF. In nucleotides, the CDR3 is TGCAGTTCGAGAGAGGCCGGGGAGCTGTTTTTT.

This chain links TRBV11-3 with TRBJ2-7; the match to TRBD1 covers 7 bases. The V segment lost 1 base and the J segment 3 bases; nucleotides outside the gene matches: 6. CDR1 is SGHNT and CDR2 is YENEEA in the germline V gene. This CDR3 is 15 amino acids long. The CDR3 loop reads CASSLGQGPDYEQYF. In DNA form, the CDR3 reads TGTGCCAGCAGCTTAGGACAGGGTCCTGACTACGAGCAGTACTTC.

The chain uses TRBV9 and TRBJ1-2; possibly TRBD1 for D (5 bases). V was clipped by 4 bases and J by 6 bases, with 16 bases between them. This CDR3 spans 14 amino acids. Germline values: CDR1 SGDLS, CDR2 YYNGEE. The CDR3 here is CASSSRGRWNGYTF. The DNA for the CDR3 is TGTGCCAGCAGCAGCCGGGGACGGTGGAATGGCTACACCTTC.

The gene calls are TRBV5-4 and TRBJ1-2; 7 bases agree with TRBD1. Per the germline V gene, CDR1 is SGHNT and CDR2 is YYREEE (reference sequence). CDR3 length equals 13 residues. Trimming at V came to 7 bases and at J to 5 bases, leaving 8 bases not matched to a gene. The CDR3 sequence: CASGLEGAYGYTF. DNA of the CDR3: TGTGCCAGCGGTTTAGAGGGGGCGTATGGCTACACCTTC.

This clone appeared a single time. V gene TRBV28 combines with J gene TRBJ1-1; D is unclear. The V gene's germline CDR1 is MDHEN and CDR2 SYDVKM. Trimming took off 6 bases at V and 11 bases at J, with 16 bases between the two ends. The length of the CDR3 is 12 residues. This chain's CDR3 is CASSQFLWEAFF. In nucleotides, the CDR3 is TGTGCCAGCAGCCAGTTCCTCTGGGAGGCTTTCTTT.

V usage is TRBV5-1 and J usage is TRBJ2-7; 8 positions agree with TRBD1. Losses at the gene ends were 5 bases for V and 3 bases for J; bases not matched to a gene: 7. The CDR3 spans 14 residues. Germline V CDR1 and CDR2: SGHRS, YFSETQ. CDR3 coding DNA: TGCGCCAGCAGGTCGTTGGGACAGGACTACGAGCAGTACTTC. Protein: CASRSLGQDYEQYF.

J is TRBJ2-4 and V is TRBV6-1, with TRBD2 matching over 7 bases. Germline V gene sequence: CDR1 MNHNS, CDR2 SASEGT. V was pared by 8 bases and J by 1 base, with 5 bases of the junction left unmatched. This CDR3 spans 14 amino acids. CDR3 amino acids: CASLSGPAKNIQYF. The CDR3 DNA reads TGTGCCAGCCTTAGCGGGCCCGCCAAAAACATTCAGTACTTC.

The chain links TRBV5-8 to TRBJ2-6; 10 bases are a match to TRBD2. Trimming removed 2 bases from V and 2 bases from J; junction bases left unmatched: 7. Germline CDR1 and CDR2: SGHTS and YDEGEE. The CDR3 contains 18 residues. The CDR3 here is CASSFRSGRVAGANVLTF. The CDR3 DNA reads TGTGCCAGCAGCTTTCGGAGCGGGAGGGTAGCTGGGGCCAACGTCCTGACTTTC.

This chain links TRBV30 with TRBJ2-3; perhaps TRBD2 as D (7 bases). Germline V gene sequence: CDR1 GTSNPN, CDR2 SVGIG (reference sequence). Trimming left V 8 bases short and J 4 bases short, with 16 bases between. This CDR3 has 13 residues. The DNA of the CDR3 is TGTGCCCCAGGCCAAGGGGGGGCAGATACGCAGTATTTT. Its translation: CAPGQGGADTQYF.

The CDR3 DNA reads TGTGCCAGCAGCTTAAACAGATGGGACACCATATATTTT. Protein: CASSLNRWDTIYF. The rearrangement joins TRBV9 to TRBJ1-3; no clear D. The CDR3 spans 13 residues. The ends were cut back, 4 bases at V and 8 bases at J, with 13 bases in the middle. CDR1 and CDR2 (germline): SGDLS, YYNGEE.

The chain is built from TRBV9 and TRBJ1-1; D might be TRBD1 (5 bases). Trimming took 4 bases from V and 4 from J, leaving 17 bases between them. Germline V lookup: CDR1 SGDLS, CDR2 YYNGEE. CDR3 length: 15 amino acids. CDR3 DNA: TGTGCCAGCAGCTCACACGGGAAGGGGAGCACTGAAGCTTTCTTT. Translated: CASSSHGKGSTEAFF.

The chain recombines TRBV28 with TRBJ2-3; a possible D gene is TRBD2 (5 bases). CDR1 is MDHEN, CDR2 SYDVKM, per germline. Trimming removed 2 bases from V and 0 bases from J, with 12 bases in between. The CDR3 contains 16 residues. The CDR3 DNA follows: TGTGCCAGCAGTTTAAAGACGGACTCTAGCACAGATACGCAGTATTTT. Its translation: CASSLKTDSSTDTQYF.

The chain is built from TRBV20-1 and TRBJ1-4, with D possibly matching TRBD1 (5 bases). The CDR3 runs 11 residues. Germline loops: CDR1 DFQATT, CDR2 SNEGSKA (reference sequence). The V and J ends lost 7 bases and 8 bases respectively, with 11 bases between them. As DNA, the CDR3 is TGCAGTGTTGGGACCGGCGAAAAACTGTTTTTT. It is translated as CSVGTGEKLFF.